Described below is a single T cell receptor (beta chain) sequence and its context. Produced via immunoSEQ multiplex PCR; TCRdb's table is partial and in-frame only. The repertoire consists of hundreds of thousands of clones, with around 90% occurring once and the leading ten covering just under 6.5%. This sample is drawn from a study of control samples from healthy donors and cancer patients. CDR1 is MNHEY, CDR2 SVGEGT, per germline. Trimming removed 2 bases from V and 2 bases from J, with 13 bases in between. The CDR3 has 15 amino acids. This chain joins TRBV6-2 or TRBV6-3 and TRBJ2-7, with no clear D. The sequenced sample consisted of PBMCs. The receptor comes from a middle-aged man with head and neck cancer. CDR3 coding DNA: TGTGCCAGCAGTTACACCGCCATTGATACCTACGAGCAGTACTTC. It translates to CASSYTAIDTYEQYF.